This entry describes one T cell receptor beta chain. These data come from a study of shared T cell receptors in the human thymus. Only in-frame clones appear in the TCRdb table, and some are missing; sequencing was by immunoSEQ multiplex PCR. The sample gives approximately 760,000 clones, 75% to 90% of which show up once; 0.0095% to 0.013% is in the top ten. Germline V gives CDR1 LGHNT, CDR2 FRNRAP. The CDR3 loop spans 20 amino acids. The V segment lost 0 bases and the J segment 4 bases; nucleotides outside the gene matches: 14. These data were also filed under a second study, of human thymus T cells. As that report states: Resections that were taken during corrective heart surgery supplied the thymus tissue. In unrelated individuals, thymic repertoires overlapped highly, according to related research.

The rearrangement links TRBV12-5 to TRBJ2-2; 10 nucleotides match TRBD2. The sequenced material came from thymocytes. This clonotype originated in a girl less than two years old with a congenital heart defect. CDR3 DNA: TGTGCTAGTGGTTTGGTACGGTCTAGCGGGGGCCTGGGGGGCACCGGGGAGCTGTTTTTT. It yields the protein CASGLVRSSGGLGGTGELFF.